This entry features one T cell receptor (beta chain) sequence. Germline loops: CDR1 LGHNA, CDR2 YNFKEQ. This CDR3 is 16 amino acids long. Germline trimming cut 1 base from V and 1 base from J; bases unmatched to any gene: 4. The sample comes from a study of blood T cell repertoires in COVID-19. As for the study in general: Donors in the United States, Italy and Spain gave samples during acute or convalescent COVID-19. PBMCs, B-cell-depleted T cells, or T cells provided the cDNA or gDNA that made up the material.

Per the study methods: The assay estimated nucleated cells by amplifying reference gene primers. The assay was immunoSEQ multiplex PCR, and TCRdb's table has in-frame clones only and misses some. The V and J calls and the clone size are those of that table, but D and trimming were determined from the DNA. The table has roughly 190,000 clones, around 94% seen once; the top ten hold 0.6% to 0.9%. During active infection, Seattle patients enrolled and were then monitored through disease. This receptor was obtained from a man aged 25-45 years with COVID-19, enrolled during active disease. This chain uses TRBV4-2 with TRBJ1-1; 9 nucleotides align to TRBD1. The specimen sequenced was peripheral blood. The CDR3 sequence: CASSQGGQGWNTEAFF. CDR3 sequence (DNA): TGTGCCAGCAGCCAAGGGGGACAGGGCTGGAACACTGAAGCTTTCTTT.